This T cell receptor (beta chain) was captured in a study of blood T cell repertoires in COVID-19. Libraries were prepared by immunoSEQ multiplex PCR; TCRdb keeps only in-frame clonotypes and omits some of them. This repertoire shows around 200,000 clones, 70% to 85% found once; its top ten account for 9.5% to 15%. The V gene lost 7 bases and the J gene lost 11 bases, with 20 bases spanning the gap. CDR1 and CDR2 from the germline V gene are MDHEN and SYDVKM. The CDR3 runs 13 residues. The chain joins TRBV28 to TRBJ1-1; D not resolved. The sequence was obtained from a woman in her forties or fifties with acute or convalescent COVID-19. The sequencing sample was made of peripheral blood. The DNA for the CDR3 is TGTGCCAGCAACCCAAGGCGGCGGTCGGTGGCTTTCTTT. This encodes CASNPRRRSVAFF.